The sequence of this TCR beta chain was determined in a study of shared clonotypes between healthy human individuals. Study-wide background: Per donor, CD8 memory used one plate, CD8 naive used two, CD4 memory used three and CD4 naive used three.

Method: immunoSEQ multiplex PCR; TCRdb's copy keeps in-frame clones and lacks some. The sample lists millions of clones; about 92% were seen once. Terminally differentiated effector memory CD45RA+ cells were excluded from the naive CD8 cells, which were CD45RO-negative and positively selected for CCR7. General observations from the study: Against clonotypes common to all four donors, non-shared ones had lower generation probabilities. Genetic and exposure-history diversity was limited by the small donor number.

About this clone itself: Its antigen is unidentified.

The germline CDR1 and CDR2 sequences are MDHEN and SYDVKM. CDR3 length equals 12 residues. V shed 10 bases and J shed 7 bases, with 17 bases lying between them. The sequenced sample was naive CD8+ T cells from PBMCs. V and J are TRBV28 and TRBJ2-7; weak D call: TRBD2 (5 bases). This TCR was sampled from a man aged 18 to 30 in good health. Some clones in this sample may be carry-over from other donors' samples. The CDR3 DNA reads TGTGCCACACGCCGGGCAACGGGGGAGCAGTACTTC. Translating it yields CATRRATGEQYF.